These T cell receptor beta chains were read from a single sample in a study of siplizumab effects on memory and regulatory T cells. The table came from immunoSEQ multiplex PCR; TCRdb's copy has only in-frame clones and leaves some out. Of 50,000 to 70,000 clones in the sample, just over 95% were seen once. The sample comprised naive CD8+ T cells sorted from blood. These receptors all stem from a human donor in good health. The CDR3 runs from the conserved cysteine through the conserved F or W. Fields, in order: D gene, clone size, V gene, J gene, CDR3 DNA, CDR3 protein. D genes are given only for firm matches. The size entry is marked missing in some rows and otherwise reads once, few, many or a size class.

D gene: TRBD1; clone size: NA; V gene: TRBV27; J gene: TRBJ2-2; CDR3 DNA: TGTGCCAGCAGGAAACAGGGGCTAACAACCGGGGAGCTGTTTTTT; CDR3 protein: CASRKQGLTTGELFF
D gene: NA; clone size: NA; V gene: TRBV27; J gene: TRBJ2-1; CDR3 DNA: TGTGCCAGCAGTTTATACAGCTCAGCCTACAATGAGCAGTTCTTC; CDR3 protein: CASSLYSSAYNEQFF
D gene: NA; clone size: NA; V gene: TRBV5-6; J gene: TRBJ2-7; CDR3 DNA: TGTGCCAGCAGCTTGGGAGGCTACGAGCAGTACTTC; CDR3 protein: CASSLGGYEQYF
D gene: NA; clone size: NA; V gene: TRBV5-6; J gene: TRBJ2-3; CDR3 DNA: TGTGCCAGCAGCCTGAGTGGTACTAGCACAGATACGCAGTATTTT; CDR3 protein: CASSLSGTSTDTQYF
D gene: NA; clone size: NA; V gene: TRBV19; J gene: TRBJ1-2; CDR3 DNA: TGTGCCAGTAGTATATGGATTTTGGGGGCGCATGGCTACACCTTC; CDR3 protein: CASSIWILGAHGYTF
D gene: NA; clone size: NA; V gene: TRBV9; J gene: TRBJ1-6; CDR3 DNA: TGTGCCAGCAGCGAGGGAGCGACGAATTCACCCCTCCACTTT; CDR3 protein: CASSEGATNSPLHF
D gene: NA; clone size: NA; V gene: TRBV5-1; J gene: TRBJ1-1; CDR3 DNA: TGCGCCAGCAGCTACTTCAGGGGCACCTATGAAGCTTTCTTT; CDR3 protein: CASSYFRGTYEAFF
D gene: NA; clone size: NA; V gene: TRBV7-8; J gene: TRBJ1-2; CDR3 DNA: TGTGCCAGCAGCTACTCCGTCGAATGGACGGGGCGGTATGGCTACACCTTC; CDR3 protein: CASSYSVEWTGRYGYTF
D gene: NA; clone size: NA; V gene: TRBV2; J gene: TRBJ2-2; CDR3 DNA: TGTGCCAGCAGTGTGACCGGGACACTGAACACCGGGGAGCTGTTTTTT; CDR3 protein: CASSVTGTLNTGELFF
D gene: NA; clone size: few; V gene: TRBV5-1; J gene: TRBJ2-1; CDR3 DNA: TGCGCCAGCAGCTTGGCATACAATGAGCAGTTCTTC; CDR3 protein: CASSLAYNEQFF
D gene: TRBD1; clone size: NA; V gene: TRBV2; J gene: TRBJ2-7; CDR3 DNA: TGTGCCAGCAGTGAGTGGGACAGGGGGCCCTACGAGCAGTACTTC; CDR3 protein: CASSEWDRGPYEQYF
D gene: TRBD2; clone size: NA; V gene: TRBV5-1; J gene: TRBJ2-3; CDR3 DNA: TGCGCCAGCAGCCCAGTGCGGGGGGGCAGCATAGATACGCAGTATTTT; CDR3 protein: CASSPVRGGSIDTQYF
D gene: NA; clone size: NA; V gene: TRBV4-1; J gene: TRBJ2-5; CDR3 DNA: TGCGCCAGCAGCCAAGTTCTCCAAGAGACCCAGTACTTC; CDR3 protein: CASSQVLQETQYF
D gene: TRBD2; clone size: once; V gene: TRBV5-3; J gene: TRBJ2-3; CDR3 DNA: TGTGCCAGAAGCTCCACTTCAGCGGGGGAAAGCACAGATACGCAGTATTTT; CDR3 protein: CARSSTSAGESTDTQYF
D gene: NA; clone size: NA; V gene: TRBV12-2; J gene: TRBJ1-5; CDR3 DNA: TGTGCAAGTCGGTCCGGCCCAGTCTCAGGGTCGTCTCAGCCCCAGCATTTT; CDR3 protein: CASRSGPVSGSSQPQHF
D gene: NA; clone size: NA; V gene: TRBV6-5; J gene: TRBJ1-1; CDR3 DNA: TGTGCCAGCAGCACCACAGGTGGTGACACTGAAGCTTTCTTT; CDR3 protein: CASSTTGGDTEAFF
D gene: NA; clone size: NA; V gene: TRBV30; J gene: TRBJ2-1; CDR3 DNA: TGTGCCTGGAGTCCGCCTTCCAGGGAGCAGTTCTTC; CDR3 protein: CAWSPPSREQFF
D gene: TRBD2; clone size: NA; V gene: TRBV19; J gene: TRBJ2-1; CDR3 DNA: TGTGCCAGTAGTCCCGGACTAGCGGGGGGGCGAAATGAGCAGTTCTTC; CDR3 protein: CASSPGLAGGRNEQFF
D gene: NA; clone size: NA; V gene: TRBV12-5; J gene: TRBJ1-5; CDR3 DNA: TGTGCTAGTGGTTTAGACAGAAATCAGCCCCAGCATTTT; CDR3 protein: CASGLDRNQPQHF
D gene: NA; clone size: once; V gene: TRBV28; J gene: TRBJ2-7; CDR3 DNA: TGTGCCAGCAGGACAGTCGGCTCCTACGAGCAGTACTTC; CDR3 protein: CASRTVGSYEQYF
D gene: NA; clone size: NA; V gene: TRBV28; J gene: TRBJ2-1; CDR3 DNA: TGTGCCAGCAGCCCAGTGGGGGGCTGGTATGAGCAGTTCTTC; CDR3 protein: CASSPVGGWYEQFF
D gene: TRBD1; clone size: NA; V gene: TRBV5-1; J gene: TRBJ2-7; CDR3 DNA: TGCGCCAGCAGCGCACCGGGACAGGGAAATTACGAGCAGTACTTC; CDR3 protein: CASSAPGQGNYEQYF
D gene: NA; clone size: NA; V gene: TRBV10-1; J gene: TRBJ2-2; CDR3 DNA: TGCGCCAGCAGTGCACAGGGGGAGCTGTTTTTT; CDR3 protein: CASSAQGELFF
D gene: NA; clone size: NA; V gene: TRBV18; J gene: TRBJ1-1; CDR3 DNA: TGTGCCAGCTCACCGGGGAACACTGAAGCTTTCTTT; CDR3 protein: CASSPGNTEAFF
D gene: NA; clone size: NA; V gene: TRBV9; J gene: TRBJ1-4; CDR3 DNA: TGTGCCAGCAGCCTCGCGGGGGAGAATGAAAAACTGTTTTTT; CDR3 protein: CASSLAGENEKLFF
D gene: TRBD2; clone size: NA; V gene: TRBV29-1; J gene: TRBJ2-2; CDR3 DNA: TGCAGCGTCGGAGCGGGATGGACCGGGGAGCTGTTTTTT; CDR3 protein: CSVGAGWTGELFF
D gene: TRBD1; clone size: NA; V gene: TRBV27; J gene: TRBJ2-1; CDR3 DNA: TGTGCCAGCAGTTTAACCGGACAGGGTGGGTACAATGAGCAGTTCTTC; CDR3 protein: CASSLTGQGGYNEQFF
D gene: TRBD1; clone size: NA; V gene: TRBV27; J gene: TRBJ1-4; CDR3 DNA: TGTGCCAGCAGTTTATCGACAGGGGGAGGTGAAAAACTGTTTTTT; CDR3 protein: CASSLSTGGGEKLFF
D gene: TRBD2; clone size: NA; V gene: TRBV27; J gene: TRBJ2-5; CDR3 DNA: TGTGCCAGCGGGCGGACTAGCGGGGACCAAGAGACCCAGTACTTC; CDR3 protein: CASGRTSGDQETQYF
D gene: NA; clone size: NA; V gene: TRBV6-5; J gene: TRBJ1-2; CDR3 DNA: TGTGCCAGCAGTCCCGGAAGTCCCGGGAACTATGGCTACACCTTC; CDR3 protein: CASSPGSPGNYGYTF
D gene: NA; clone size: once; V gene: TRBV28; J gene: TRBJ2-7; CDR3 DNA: TGTGCCAGCAGTTTCATAATCGGGGGTTGGTACGAGCAGTACTTC; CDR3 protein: CASSFIIGGWYEQYF
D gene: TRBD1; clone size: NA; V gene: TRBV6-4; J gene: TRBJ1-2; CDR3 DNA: TGTGCCAGCAGCGAAACAGGGGCGGGTGGCTACACCTTC; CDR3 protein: CASSETGAGGYTF
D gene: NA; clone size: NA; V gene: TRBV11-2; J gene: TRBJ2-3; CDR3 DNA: TGTGCCAGCAGCTCCTGGAGCACAGATACGCAGTATTTT; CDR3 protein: CASSSWSTDTQYF
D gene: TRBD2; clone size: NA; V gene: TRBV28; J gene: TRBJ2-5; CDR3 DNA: TGTGCCAGCAGTCTCCCCAGCGGGGGCGGGCAAGAGACCCAGTACTTC; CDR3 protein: CASSLPSGGGQETQYF
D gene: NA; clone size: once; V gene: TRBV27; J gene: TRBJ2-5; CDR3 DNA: TGTGCCAGCAGGAGGACAGCTCAAGAGACCCAGTACTTC; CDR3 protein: CASRRTAQETQYF
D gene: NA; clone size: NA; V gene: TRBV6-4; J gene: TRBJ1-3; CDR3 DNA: TGTGCCAGCAGACCAGAGGTAGGGGCGTCCACAAGCTCTGGAAACACCATATATTTT; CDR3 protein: CASRPEVGASTSSGNTIYF
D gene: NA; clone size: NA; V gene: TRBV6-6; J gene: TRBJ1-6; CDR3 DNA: TGTGCCAGCAGTTACGTCGGGAACTCACCCCTCCACTTT; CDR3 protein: CASSYVGNSPLHF
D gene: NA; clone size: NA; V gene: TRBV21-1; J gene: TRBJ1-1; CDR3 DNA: TGTGCCAGCAGCAAGGGTGGGACAGGAGGTTTAGCCACCAACACTGAAGCTTTCTTT; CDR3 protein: CASSKGGTGGLATNTEAFF
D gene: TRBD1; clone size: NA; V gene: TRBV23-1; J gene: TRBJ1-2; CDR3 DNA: TGCGCCAGCAGTCAAAGACAGGGAATTGGAGATGGCTATGGCTACACCTTC; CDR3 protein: CASSQRQGIGDGYGYTF
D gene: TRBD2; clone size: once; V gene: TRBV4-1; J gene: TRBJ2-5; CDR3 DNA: TGCGCCAGCAGCCCATCAGCCGGGACTAGCGGGGGGTCGCAAGAGACCCAGTACTTC; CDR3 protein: CASSPSAGTSGGSQETQYF
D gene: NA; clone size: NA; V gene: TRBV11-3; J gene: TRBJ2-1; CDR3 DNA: TGTGCCAGCAGCTTGGGGAAGAGCTTCTACAATGAGCAGTTCTTC; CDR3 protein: CASSLGKSFYNEQFF
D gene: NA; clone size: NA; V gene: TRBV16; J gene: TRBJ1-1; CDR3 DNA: TGTGCCAGCAGCCATGGGTATTTAGGGGTGAACACTGAAGCTTTCTTT; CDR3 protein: CASSHGYLGVNTEAFF
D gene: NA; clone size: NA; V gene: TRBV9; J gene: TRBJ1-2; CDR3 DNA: TGTGCCAGCAGTGGCCCGGGCGCGCTCACCGCTGGCTACACCTTC; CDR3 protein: CASSGPGALTAGYTF
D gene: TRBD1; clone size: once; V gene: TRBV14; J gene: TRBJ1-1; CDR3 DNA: TGTGCCAGCAGCCCCTTGTTAACAGGGGAAACTGAAGCTTTCTTT; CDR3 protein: CASSPLLTGETEAFF
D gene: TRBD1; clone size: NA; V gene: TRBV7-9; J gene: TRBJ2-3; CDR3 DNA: TGTGCCAGCAGGGACAGGCTCACAGATACGCAGTATTTT; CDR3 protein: CASRDRLTDTQYF
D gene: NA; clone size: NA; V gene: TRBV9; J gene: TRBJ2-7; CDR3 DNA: TGTGCCAGCTCTATCGGGACGGGTCAAGAGCAGTACTTC; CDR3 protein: CASSIGTGQEQYF
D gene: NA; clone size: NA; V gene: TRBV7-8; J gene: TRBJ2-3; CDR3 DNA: TGTGCCAGCAGCCAACCTAGAGGGATATTAGATACGCAGTATTTT; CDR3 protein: CASSQPRGILDTQYF
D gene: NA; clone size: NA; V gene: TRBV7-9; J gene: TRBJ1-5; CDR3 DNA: TGTGCCAGCAGCTTTAATGGACAGCCCCAGCATTTT; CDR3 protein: CASSFNGQPQHF
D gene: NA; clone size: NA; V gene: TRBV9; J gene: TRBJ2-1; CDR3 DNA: TGTGCCAGCAGCCACCCATCGGAGGAGCAGTTCTTC; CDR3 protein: CASSHPSEEQFF
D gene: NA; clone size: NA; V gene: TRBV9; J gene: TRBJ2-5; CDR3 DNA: TGTGCCAGCAGCGTACATCCGGACACCAACTTTCCGTACCAAGAGACCCAGTACTTC; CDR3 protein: CASSVHPDTNFPYQETQYF
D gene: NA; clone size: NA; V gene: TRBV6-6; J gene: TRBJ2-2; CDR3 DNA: TGTGCCAGCAGCCGCGACATCTCCGGGGAGCTGTTTTTT; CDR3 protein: CASSRDISGELFF
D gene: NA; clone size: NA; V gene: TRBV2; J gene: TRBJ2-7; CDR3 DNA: TGTGCCAGCACGGTATGGACGGGCGAGCAGTACTTC; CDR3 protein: CASTVWTGEQYF
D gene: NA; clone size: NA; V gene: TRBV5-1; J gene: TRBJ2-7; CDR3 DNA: TGCGCCAGCAGCTTGGGCGGGTCAGAGCAGTACTTC; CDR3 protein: CASSLGGSEQYF
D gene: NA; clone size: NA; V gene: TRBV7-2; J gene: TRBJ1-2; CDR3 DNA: TGTGCCAGCAGCTTATTATTCGGGGAAAGGGACTATGGCTACACCTTC; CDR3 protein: CASSLLFGERDYGYTF